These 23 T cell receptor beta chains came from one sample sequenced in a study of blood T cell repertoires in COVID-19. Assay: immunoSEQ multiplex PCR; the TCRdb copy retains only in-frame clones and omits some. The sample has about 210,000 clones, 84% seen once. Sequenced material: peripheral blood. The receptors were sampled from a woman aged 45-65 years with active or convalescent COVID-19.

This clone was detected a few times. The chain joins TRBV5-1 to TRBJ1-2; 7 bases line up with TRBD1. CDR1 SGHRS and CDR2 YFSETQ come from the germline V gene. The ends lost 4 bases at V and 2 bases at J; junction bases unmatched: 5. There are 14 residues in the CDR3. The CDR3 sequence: CASSTGDRNYGYTF. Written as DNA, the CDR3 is TGCGCCAGCAGCACAGGGGACAGAAACTATGGCTACACCTTC.

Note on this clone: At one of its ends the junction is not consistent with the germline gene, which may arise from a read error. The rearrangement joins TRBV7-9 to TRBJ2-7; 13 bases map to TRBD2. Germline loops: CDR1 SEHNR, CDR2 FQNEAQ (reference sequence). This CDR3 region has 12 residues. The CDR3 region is CASSELAGGPHF. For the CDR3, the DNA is TGTGCCAGCAGCGAACTAGCGGGAGGGCCTCACTTC.

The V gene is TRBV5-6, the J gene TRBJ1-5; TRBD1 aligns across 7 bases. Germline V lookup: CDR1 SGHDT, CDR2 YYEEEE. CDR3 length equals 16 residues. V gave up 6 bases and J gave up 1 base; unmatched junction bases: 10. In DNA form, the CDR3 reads TGTGCCAGCACCGATCACCAGACAGGGAGCAATCAGCCCCAGCATTTT. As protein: CASTDHQTGSNQPQHF.

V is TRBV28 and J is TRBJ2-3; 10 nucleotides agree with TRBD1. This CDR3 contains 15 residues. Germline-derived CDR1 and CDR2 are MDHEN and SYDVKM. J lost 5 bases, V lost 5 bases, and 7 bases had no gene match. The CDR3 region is CASSPPGQGIDTQYF. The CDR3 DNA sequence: TGTGCCAGCAGTCCACCGGGACAGGGGATAGATACGCAGTATTTT.

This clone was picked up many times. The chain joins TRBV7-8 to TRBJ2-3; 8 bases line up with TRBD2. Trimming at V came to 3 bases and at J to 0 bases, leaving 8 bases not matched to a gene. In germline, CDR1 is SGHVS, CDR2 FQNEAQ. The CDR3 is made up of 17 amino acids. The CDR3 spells CASSLPLSGASTDTQYF. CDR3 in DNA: TGTGCCAGCAGCTTGCCCCTTAGCGGGGCTAGCACAGATACGCAGTATTTT.

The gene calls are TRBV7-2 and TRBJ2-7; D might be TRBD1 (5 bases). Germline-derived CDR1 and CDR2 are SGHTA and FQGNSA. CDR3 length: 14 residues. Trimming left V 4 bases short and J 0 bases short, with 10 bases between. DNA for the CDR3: TGTGCCAGCAGCTCCCAGGACACCTCCTACGAGCAGTACTTC. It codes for CASSSQDTSYEQYF.

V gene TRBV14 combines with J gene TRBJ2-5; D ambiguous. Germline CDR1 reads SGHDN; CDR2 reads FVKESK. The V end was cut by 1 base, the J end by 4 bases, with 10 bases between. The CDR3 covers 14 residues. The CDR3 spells CASSQVYGGETQYF. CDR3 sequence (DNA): TGTGCCAGCAGCCAAGTTTATGGCGGAGAGACCCAGTACTTC.

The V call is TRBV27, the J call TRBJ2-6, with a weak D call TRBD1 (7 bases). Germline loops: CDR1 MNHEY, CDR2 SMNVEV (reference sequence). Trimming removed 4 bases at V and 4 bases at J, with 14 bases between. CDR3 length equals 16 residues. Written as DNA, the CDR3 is TGTGCCAGCAGTTCGGAGGGGGCGCTAGGGGCCAACGTCCTGACTTTC. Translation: CASSSEGALGANVLTF.

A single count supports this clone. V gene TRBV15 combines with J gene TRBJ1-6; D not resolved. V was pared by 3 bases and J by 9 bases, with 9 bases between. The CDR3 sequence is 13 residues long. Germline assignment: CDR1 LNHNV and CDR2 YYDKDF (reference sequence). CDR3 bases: TGTGCCACCAGCAGTGAGAGGGTTTCACCCCTCCACTTT. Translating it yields CATSSERVSPLHF.

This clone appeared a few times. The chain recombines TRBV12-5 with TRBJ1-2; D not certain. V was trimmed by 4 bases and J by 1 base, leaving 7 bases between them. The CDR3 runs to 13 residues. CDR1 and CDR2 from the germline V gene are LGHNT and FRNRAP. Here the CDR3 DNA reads TGTGCTAGTGGTTCTGACTTTAACTATGGCTACACCTTC. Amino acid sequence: CASGSDFNYGYTF. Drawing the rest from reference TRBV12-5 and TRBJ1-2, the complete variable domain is DARVTQTPRHKVTEMGQEVTMRCQPILGHNTVFWYRQTMMQGLELLAYFRNRAPLDDSGMPKDRFSAEMPDATLATLKIQPSEPRDSAVYFCASGSDFNYGYTFGSGTRLTVV.

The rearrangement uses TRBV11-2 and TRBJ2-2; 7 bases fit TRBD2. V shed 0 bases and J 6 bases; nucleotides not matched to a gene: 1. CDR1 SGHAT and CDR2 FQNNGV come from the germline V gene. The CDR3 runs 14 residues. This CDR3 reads CASSLDRGAGELFF. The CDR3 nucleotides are TGTGCCAGCAGCTTAGATCGGGGGGCCGGGGAGCTGTTTTTT. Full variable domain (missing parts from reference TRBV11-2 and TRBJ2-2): EAGVAQSPRYKIIEKRQSVAFWCNPISGHATLYWYQQILGQGPKLLIQFQNNGVVDDSQLPKDRFSAERLKGVDSTLKIQPAKLEDSAVYLCASSLDRGAGELFFGEGSRLTVL.

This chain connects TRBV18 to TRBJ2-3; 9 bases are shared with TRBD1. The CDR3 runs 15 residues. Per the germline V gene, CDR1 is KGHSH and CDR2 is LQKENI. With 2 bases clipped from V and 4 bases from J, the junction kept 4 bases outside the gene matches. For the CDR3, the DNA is TGTGCCAGCTCACCAGGGACAGGGCTCCCAGATACGCAGTATTTT. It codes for CASSPGTGLPDTQYF.

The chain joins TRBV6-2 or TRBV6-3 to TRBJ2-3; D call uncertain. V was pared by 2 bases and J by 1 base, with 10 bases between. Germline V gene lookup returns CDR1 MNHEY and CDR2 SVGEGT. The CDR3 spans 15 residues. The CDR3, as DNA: TGTGCCAGCAGTTACCGACTGGTGGGCACAGATACGCAGTATTTT. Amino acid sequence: CASSYRLVGTDTQYF.

Here the CDR3 reads CASSISQGASMDSPLHF. CDR3 nucleotide sequence: TGTGCCAGTAGTATATCGCAGGGGGCTAGTATGGATTCACCCCTCCACTTT. The chain employs TRBV19 and TRBJ1-6; 8 bases are a match to TRBD1. Germline CDR1 reads LNHDA; CDR2 reads SQIVND (reference sequence). The CDR3 is 17 amino acids. Losses at the gene ends were 2 bases for V and 8 bases for J; bases not matched to a gene: 11.

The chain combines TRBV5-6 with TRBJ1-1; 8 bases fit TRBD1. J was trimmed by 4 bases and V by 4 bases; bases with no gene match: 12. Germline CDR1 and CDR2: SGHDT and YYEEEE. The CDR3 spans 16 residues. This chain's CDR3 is CASSRNRGEVGTEAFF. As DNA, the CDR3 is TGTGCCAGCAGCCGAAACAGGGGGGAAGTCGGCACTGAAGCTTTCTTT.

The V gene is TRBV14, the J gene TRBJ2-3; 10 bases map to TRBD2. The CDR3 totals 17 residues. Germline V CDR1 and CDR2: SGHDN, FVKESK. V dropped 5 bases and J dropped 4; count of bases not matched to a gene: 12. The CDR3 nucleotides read TGTGCCAGCAGCTGGAGTCCAGCGGGAGGGTCGGCAGATACGCAGTATTTT. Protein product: CASSWSPAGGSADTQYF.

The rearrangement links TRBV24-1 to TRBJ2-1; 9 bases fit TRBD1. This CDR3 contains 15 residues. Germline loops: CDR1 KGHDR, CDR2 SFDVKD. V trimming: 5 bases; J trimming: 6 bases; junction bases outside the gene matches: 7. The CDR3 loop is CATSAAGQGINEQFF. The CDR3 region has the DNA TGTGCCACCAGTGCCGCGGGACAGGGTATCAATGAGCAGTTCTTC.

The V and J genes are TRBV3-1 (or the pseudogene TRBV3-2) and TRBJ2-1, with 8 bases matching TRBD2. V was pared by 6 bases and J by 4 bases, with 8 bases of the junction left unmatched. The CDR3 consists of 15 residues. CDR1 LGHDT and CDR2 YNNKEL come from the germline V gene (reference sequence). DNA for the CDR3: TGTGCCAGCAGAGGAAATCTAGCGGGTTACAATGAGCAGTTCTTC. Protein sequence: CASRGNLAGYNEQFF.

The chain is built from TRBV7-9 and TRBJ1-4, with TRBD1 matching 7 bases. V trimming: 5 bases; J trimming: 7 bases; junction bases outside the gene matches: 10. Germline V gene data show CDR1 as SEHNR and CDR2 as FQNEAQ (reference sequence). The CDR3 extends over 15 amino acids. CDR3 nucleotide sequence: TGTGCCAGCAGCGACGGAGGGGGCTTAGGTGAAAAACTGTTTTTT. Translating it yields CASSDGGGLGEKLFF.

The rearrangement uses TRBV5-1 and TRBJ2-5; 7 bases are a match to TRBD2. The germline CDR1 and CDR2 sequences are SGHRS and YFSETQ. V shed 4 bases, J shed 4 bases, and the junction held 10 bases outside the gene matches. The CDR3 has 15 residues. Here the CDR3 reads CASSPEGRGGETQYF. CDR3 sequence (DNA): TGCGCCAGCAGCCCGGAAGGGCGCGGGGGAGAGACCCAGTACTTC. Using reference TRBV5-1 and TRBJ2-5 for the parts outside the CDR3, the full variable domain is KAGVTQTPRYLIKTRGQQVTLSCSPISGHRSVSWYQQTPGQGLQFLFEYFSETQRNKGNFPGRFSGRQFSNSRSEMNVSTLELGDSALYLCASSPEGRGGETQYFGPGTRLLVL.

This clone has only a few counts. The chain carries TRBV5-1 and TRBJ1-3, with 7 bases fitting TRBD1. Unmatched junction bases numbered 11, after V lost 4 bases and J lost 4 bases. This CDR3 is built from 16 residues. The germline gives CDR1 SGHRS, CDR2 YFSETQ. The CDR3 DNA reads TGCGCCAGCAGCCCCCTCCCGACAGGGTCGGGAAACACCATATATTTT. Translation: CASSPLPTGSGNTIYF.

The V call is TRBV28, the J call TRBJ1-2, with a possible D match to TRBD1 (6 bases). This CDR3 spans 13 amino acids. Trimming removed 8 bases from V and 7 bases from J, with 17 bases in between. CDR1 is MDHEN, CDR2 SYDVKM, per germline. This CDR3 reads CASRPGGAGGYTF. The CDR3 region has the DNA TGTGCCAGCCGTCCGGGGGGCGCGGGTGGCTACACCTTC.

CDR3: CASSLSGGDGNTIYF. The CDR3 DNA reads as TGCGCCAGCAGCTTGTCAGGGGGCGATGGAAACACCATATATTTT. The rearrangement joins TRBV5-1 to TRBJ1-3; 8 bases map to TRBD1. The J segment lost 3 bases and the V segment lost 1 base, leaving 3 bases of the junction unmatched. Germline CDR1 SGHRS, CDR2 YFSETQ. The CDR3 totals 15 residues.